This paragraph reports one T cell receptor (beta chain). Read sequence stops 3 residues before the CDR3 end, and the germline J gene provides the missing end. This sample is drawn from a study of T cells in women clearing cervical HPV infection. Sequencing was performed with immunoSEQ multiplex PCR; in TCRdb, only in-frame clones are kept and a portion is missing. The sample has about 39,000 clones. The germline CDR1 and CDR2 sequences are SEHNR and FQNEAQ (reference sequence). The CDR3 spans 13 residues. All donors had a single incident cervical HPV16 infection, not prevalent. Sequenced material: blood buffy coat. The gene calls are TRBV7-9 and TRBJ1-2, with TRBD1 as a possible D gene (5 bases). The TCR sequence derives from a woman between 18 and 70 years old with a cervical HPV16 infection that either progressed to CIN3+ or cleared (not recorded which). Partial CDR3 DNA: TGTGCCAGCAGCTCATACCTACAGGAGGAC. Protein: CASSSYLQED. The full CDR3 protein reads CASSSYLQEDYTF. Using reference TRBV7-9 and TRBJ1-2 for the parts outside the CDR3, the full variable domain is DTGVSQNPRHKITKRGQNVTFRCDPISEHNRLYWYRQTLGQGPEFLTYFQNEAQLEKSRLLSDRFSAERPKGSFSTLEIQRTEQGDSAMYLCASSSYLQEDYTFGSGTRLTVV.